What follows are 13 T cell receptor beta chains derived from one specimen sequenced in a study of beta chain features in type 1 diabetes. Overall study results and limits: Shortening of TCRB CDR3s, moderate but significant, appeared in all four CD4+ subsets of Type 1 diabetes patients.

No antigens are known for them. Of the isolated RNA, all was reverse transcribed, and so the sequenced material was expressed TCRB transcripts. Data came from immunoSEQ multiplex PCR; TCRdb stores just in-frame clones and leaves some out. This repertoire shows 630,000 or so clones, more than 13% found once; its top ten account for nearly 0.04%. Input material: naive CD4+ T cells from blood. The origin of the receptors is a man younger than 35 with type 1 diabetes.

This clone was counted between two and nine times. The chain is built from TRBV21-1 and TRBJ1-1. TRBV21-1 is reported as a pseudogene. The CDR3 loop spans 17 amino acids. CDR3 amino acids: CASSKVFAREGDTEAFF. CDR3 sequence (DNA): TGTGCCAGCAGCAAAGTATTTGCCAGGGAGGGGGACACTGAAGCTTTCTTT.

The CDR3 DNA is TGTGCCAGCAGCGTACTTAGCGGGGAAATTTGGAATGAGCAGTTCTTC. Residues: CASSVLSGEIWNEQFF. The chain has TRBV9 and TRBJ2-1, with 8 bases fitting TRBD2. The CDR3 covers 16 residues. Germline V gene lookup returns CDR1 SGDLS and CDR2 YYNGEE. Trimming took 1 base from V and 7 from J; bases not matched to a gene: 10.

This clone has only a few counts. The chain has TRBV7-2 and TRBJ1-5; D call uncertain. Germline V gene sequence: CDR1 SGHTA, CDR2 FQGNSA. The CDR3 totals 17 residues. Trimming removed 2 bases from V and 1 base from J, with 15 bases in between. CDR3: CASSLPHGGLSNQPQHF. For the CDR3, the DNA is TGTGCCAGCAGCTTACCCCATGGAGGGTTGAGCAATCAGCCCCAGCATTTT.

The rearrangement uses TRBV9 and TRBJ2-7, with D perhaps TRBD1 (5 bases). Germline assignment: CDR1 SGDLS and CDR2 YYNGEE. V was shortened by 0 bases and J by 7 bases, with 14 bases between the two germline ends. The CDR3 loop spans 14 amino acids. The CDR3 region has the DNA TGTGCCAGCAGCGTAGCTGGACACTCTAAAGAGCAGTACTTC. This sequence encodes CASSVAGHSKEQYF. Together with reference TRBV9 and TRBJ2-7, the CDR3 gives the full variable domain: DSGVTQTPKHLITATGQRVTLRCSPRSGDLSVYWYQQSLDQGLQFLIQYYNGEERAKGNILERFSAQQFPDLHSELNLSSLELGDSALYFCASSVAGHSKEQYFGPGTRLTVT.

The chain has TRBV30 and TRBJ2-1; a weak D match, TRBD2 (7 bases). In germline, CDR1 is GTSNPN, CDR2 SVGIG (reference sequence). This CDR3 region has 15 residues. The V end lost 5 bases, the J end lost 3 bases, and 17 bases lay between the germline ends. Here the CDR3 reads CAWRRGRSDYNEQFF. In DNA, the CDR3 is TGTGCCTGGCGGCGGGGGCGGTCTGACTACAATGAGCAGTTCTTC.

This chain joins TRBV10-3 and TRBJ1-2; D possibly corresponds to TRBD1 (5 bases). From germline, CDR1 is ENHRY and CDR2 SYGVKD. This CDR3 contains 15 residues. Trimming took 0 bases from V and 0 from J, leaving 8 bases between them. CDR3 loop: CAISESTGANYGYTF. The CDR3 nucleotides read TGTGCCATCAGTGAGTCGACGGGGGCTAACTATGGCTACACCTTC.

The rearrangement uses TRBV5-6 and TRBJ1-5, with no clear D. CDR1 is SGHDT and CDR2 is YYEEEE in the germline V gene. Trimming removed 0 bases at V and 5 bases at J, with 6 bases between. This CDR3 is built from 13 residues. CDR3 nucleotide sequence: TGTGCCAGCAGCTTGGGGGAGTATCAGCCCCAGCATTTT. Translating gives CASSLGEYQPQHF.

This clone was seen a few times. In DNA, the CDR3 is TGTGCCAGTACCATGGAGGGTTCTGGCTACACCTTC. Protein product: CASTMEGSGYTF. The chain uses TRBV19 and TRBJ1-2, with D unclear. CDR1 and CDR2 from the germline V gene are LNHDA and SQIVND (reference sequence). This CDR3 has 12 amino acids. Trimming pared 7 bases from V and 7 bases from J, leaving 13 bases between. Full variable domain (outside the CDR3, taken from reference TRBV19 and TRBJ1-2): DGGITQSPKYLFRKEGQNVTLSCEQNLNHDAMYWYRQDPGQGLRLIYYSQIVNDFQKGDIAEGYSVSREKKESFPLTVTSAQKNPTAFYLCASTMEGSGYTFGSGTRLTVV.

The chain is built from TRBV13 and TRBJ2-3; no definite D call. The V and J ends lost 0 bases and 4 bases respectively, with 2 bases between them. This CDR3 region has 12 residues. Germline CDR1 reads PRHDT; CDR2 reads FYEKMQ (reference sequence). The CDR3 reads CASSLGSDTQYF. The CDR3 DNA reads as TGTGCCAGCAGCTTAGGATCAGATACGCAGTATTTT.

Remarks on this clone: The sample contains more than one DNA sequence encoding this CDR3. The CDR3 is CAWSGVNNEQFF. DNA of the CDR3: TGTGCCTGGAGCGGGGTTAACAATGAGCAGTTCTTC. This rearrangement joins TRBV30 to TRBJ2-1, with TRBD2 as a possible D gene (5 bases). Trimming stripped 3 bases from V and 5 bases from J, with 8 bases between. CDR1 and CDR2 (germline): GTSNPN, SVGIG (reference sequence). CDR3 length equals 12 residues.

The V and J genes are TRBV29-1 and TRBJ1-5; D is unresolved. Germline-derived CDR1 and CDR2 are SQVTM and ANQGSEA. The CDR3 is 14 amino acids. V was shortened by 6 bases and J by 0 bases, with 12 bases between the two germline ends. Written as DNA, the CDR3 is TGCAGCGTGGCCACAGAGAATAGCAATCAGCCCCAGCATTTT. Protein sequence: CSVATENSNQPQHF.

This clone was seen a handful of times. The chain's CDR3 is CASSLGRTPTYEQYF. For the CDR3, the DNA is TGTGCCAGCAGTTTAGGCCGAACTCCTACCTACGAGCAGTACTTC. The V and J genes are TRBV28 and TRBJ2-7; no definite D call. CDR3 length equals 15 residues. The germline V gene encodes CDR1 MDHEN and CDR2 SYDVKM. Deletions cut 2 bases from V and 2 bases from J, with 13 bases between.

This clone was observed a handful of times. The chain recombines TRBV19 with TRBJ2-1; 10 nucleotides align to TRBD2. The CDR3 is made up of 15 amino acids. J lost 4 bases, V lost 6 bases, and 6 bases had no gene match. From germline, CDR1 is LNHDA and CDR2 SQIVND (reference sequence). CDR3 DNA sequence: TGTGCCAGTAGCCCCGGGACTAGCGTTTACAATGAGCAGTTCTTC. Its protein is CASSPGTSVYNEQFF.